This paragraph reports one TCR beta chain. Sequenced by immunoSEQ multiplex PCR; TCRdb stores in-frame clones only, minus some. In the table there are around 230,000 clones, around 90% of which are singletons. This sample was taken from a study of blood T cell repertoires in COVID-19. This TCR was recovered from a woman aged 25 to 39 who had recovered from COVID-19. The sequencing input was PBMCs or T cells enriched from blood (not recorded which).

The CDR3 sequence: CASSLGETGRNTEAFF. The CDR3 nucleotides read TGTGCCAGCAGCTTAGGAGAGACAGGGAGGAACACTGAAGCTTTCTTT. J is TRBJ1-1 and V is TRBV7-9; TRBD1 aligns across 7 bases. The germline gives CDR1 SEHNR, CDR2 FQNEAQ (reference sequence). V was pared by 1 base and J by 1 base, with 6 bases of the junction left unmatched. The CDR3 totals 16 residues.